These T cell receptor beta chains were read from a single sample in a study of CD8+CD57+ T cells in acquired aplastic anemia. TCRdb recomputed calls from the reads with MiXCR, one row per CDR3 protein. The table shows 400,000 to 600,000 distinct CDR3 sequences, with approximately 32% occurring only once. The specimen was sorted CD4+, CD8+, or CD8+CD57+ T cells (not recorded which) from PBMCs. These receptor sequences come from a human donor with aplastic anemia. Both conserved end residues are part of each CDR3. A D gene is named only where the DNA matches it firmly. Part of the rows lack a size; the others show once, few, many or a class for expanded clones.

>TRBJ2-7|TRBD1|many|TRBV12-3/TRBV12-4
CASSPGQGDYEQYF
TGTGCCAGCAGTCCGGGACAGGGGGACTACGAGCAGTACTTC
>TRBJ1-5|TRBD1|.|TRBV7-9
CASSLAGQGPQPQHF
TGTGCCAGCAGCTTAGCGGGACAGGGTCCCCAGCCCCAGCATTTT
>TRBJ2-1|.|.|TRBV7-7
CASSSQTYNEQFF
TGTGCCAGCAGTTCACAGACCTACAATGAGCAGTTCTTC
>TRBJ2-7|.|many|TRBV2
CASTEELASEQYF
TGTGCCAGCACTGAGGAATTAGCGTCCGAGCAGTACTTC
>TRBJ2-1|TRBD1|.|TRBV5-1
CASSLRDRGSGEQFF
TGCGCCAGCAGTCTCCGGGACAGGGGCTCGGGTGAGCAGTTCTTC
>TRBJ2-1|.|few|TRBV7-2
CASSQDRTYSSYNEQFF
TGTGCCAGCAGCCAAGATAGAACATATAGCTCCTACAATGAGCAGTTCTTC
>TRBJ2-7|TRBD1|many|TRBV9
CASSVAGTGEYEQYF
TGTGCCAGCAGCGTGGCCGGGACAGGGGAATACGAGCAGTACTTC
>TRBJ1-2|TRBD1|many|TRBV10-2
CASSESTGLEGYTF
TGCGCCAGCAGTGAGTCGACAGGGCTGGAAGGCTACACCTTC
>TRBJ2-7|TRBD2|.|TRBV10-3
CAISGRLAGEDEQYF
TGTGCCATCAGTGGGAGACTAGCGGGGGAGGACGAGCAGTACTTC
>TRBJ1-5|.|many|TRBV20-1
CSARDQSLEAQHF
TGCAGTGCTAGAGATCAGTCCCTTGAGGCCCAGCATTTT
>TRBJ2-7|TRBD1|.|TRBV12-3/TRBV12-4
CASSPPGGEDEQYF
TGTGCCAGCAGTCCCCCAGGGGGCGAGGACGAGCAGTACTTC
>TRBJ1-6|TRBD1|.|TRBV25-1
CASSETGQGGNSPLHF
TGTGCCAGCAGTGAAACGGGACAGGGAGGGAATTCACCCCTCCACTTT
>TRBJ2-1|TRBD2|.|TRBV15
CATSRAPGLAGSKFF
TGTGCCACCAGCAGAGCTCCGGGACTAGCGGGAAGTAAGTTCTTC
>TRBJ2-3|.|few|TRBV19
CASSGLLSSSTDTQYF
TGTGCCAGTAGTGGCCTCCTCTCCTCTAGCACAGATACGCAGTATTTT
>TRBJ2-7|TRBD2|.|TRBV6-1
CASSLGLAVNYEQYF
TGTGCCAGCAGCCTCGGACTAGCGGTGAACTACGAGCAGTACTTC
>TRBJ1-1|.|.|TRBV7-9
CASSETGKMNTEAFF
TGTGCCAGCAGCGAAACAGGGAAAATGAACACTGAAGCTTTCTTT
>TRBJ1-2|.|.|TRBV25-1
CASSLSGGPYNYGYTF
TGTGCCAGCAGTTTATCGGGGGGCCCATATAACTATGGCTACACCTTC
>TRBJ2-7|.|many|TRBV20-1
CSARADVGLEQYF
TGCAGTGCTAGAGCTGACGTCGGACTCGAGCAGTACTTC
>TRBJ1-1|.|many|TRBV10-3
CAISPLTGKNTEAFF
TGTGCCATCAGCCCTCTTACAGGAAAAAACACTGAAGCTTTCTTT
>TRBJ2-2|.|few|TRBV2
CACSASTGELFF
TGTGCCTGTTCGGCTTCTACCGGGGAGCTGTTTTTT
>TRBJ1-2|.|.|TRBV15
CATSSQPGNNYGYTF
TGTGCCACCAGCAGCCAACCCGGGAATAACTATGGCTACACCTTC
>TRBJ2-7|TRBD1|few|TRBV7-8
CASSLSSGQGYEQYF
TGTGCCAGCAGCTTATCGAGCGGACAGGGCTACGAGCAGTACTTC
>TRBJ1-1|TRBD1|.|TRBV5-4
CASSFRGGLAFF
TGTGCCAGCAGCTTCAGGGGGGGGCTTGCTTTCTTT
>TRBJ1-1|TRBD1|.|TRBV5-1
CASSLDYRGRTEAFF
TGCGCCAGCAGCTTGGACTACAGGGGGCGAACTGAAGCTTTCTTT
>TRBJ1-3|.|.|TRBV4-2
CASSQLAVTAPTNTIYF
TGTGCCAGCAGCCAATTGGCGGTCACGGCTCCTACAAACACCATATATTTT
>TRBJ1-2|TRBD1|.|TRBV25-1
CASSLVAGTGYGYTF
TGTGCCAGCAGCTTGGTAGCCGGGACAGGCTATGGCTACACCTTC
>TRBJ2-1|TRBD2|few|TRBV20-1
CSAIRTSGGGSQFF
TGCAGTGCCATTCGGACTAGCGGAGGGGGATCGCAGTTCTTC
>TRBJ2-7|.|many|TRBV7-2
CASSFGQGLYEQYF
TGTGCCAGCAGCTTCGGCCAGGGTCTCTACGAGCAGTACTTC
>TRBJ2-5|.|.|TRBV10-3
CAISDGGTQYF
TGTGCCATCAGTGATGGTGGGACCCAGTACTTC
>TRBJ2-3|TRBD2|.|TRBV5-4
CASSLAVAGMGGDTQYF
TGTGCCAGCAGCTTGGCCGTAGCGGGCATGGGAGGAGATACGCAGTATTTT
>TRBJ1-2|TRBD1|.|TRBV10-3
CAISESGQGYGYTF
TGTGCCATCAGTGAGTCAGGACAGGGGTATGGCTACACCTTC
>TRBJ1-5|.|.|TRBV20-1
CSARDNHASNQPQHF
TGCAGTGCTAGGGATAATCACGCTAGCAATCAGCCCCAGCATTTT
>TRBJ1-3|.|many|TRBV25-1
CASRRGVNSGNTIYF
TGTGCCAGCCGTCGCGGGGTGAACTCTGGAAACACCATATATTTT
>TRBJ1-1|TRBD1|many|TRBV20-1
CSAPGDRDTEAFF
TGCAGTGCTCCTGGGGACAGGGACACTGAAGCTTTCTTT
>TRBJ2-3|.|few|TRBV9
CASSQGSDLSTDTQYF
TGTGCCAGCAGCCAAGGCTCGGACCTGAGCACAGATACGCAGTATTTT
>TRBJ2-5|TRBD2|few|TRBV12-3/TRBV12-4
CASRGTSGSKETQYF
TGTGCCAGCAGGGGGACTAGCGGGAGTAAAGAGACCCAGTACTTC
>TRBJ1-1|.|.|TRBV18
CASSPPGLTDTEAFF
TGTGCCAGCTCACCACCGGGCCTTACTGACACTGAAGCTTTCTTT
>TRBJ2-1|TRBD1|.|TRBV5-1
CASSLTTGGTYNEQFF
TGCGCCAGCAGCTTGACGACAGGGGGTACCTACAATGAGCAGTTCTTC
>TRBJ1-1|.|.|TRBV9
CASSVDIANTEAFF
TGTGCCAGCAGCGTTGACATCGCGAACACTGAAGCTTTCTTT
>TRBJ2-5|.|many|TRBV7-9
CASSLGSERETQYF
TGTGCCAGCAGCTTAGGATCCGAAAGGGAGACCCAGTACTTC
>TRBJ2-3|.|.|TRBV7-2
CASSLGSVPDTQYF
TGTGCCAGCAGCTTAGGATCGGTCCCCGATACGCAGTATTTT
>TRBJ2-7|TRBD1|few|TRBV5-1
CASSSTTGAYEQYF
TGCGCCAGCAGCTCAACGACAGGGGCGTACGAGCAGTACTTC
>TRBJ1-2|TRBD1|.|TRBV5-1
CASSLSQGARNGYTF
TGCGCCAGCAGCTTATCACAGGGGGCGCGAAATGGCTACACCTTC
>TRBJ2-1|.|.|TRBV24-1
CASKDSPTSYNEQFF
TGTGCCAGCAAGGACTCTCCGACCTCCTACAATGAGCAGTTCTTC
>TRBJ2-7|.|.|TRBV30
CAWSRVGAMRYEQYF
TGTGCCTGGAGCAGAGTAGGGGCGATGCGCTACGAGCAGTACTTC
>TRBJ2-7|.|.|TRBV5-1
CASSLVGRWDEQYF
TGCGCCAGCAGCTTGGTCGGGAGATGGGACGAGCAGTACTTC
>TRBJ1-1|.|.|TRBV10-3
CAIGTRETEAFF
TGTGCCATCGGAACCAGGGAAACTGAAGCTTTCTTT
>TRBJ2-1|TRBD2|.|TRBV10-3
CASSYSGTRGSNEQFF
TGTGCCAGCAGTTACTCCGGGACTAGAGGGTCGAATGAGCAGTTCTTC
>TRBJ1-4|.|.|TRBV15
CATSRDWAGGPINEKLFF
TGTGCCACCAGCAGAGATTGGGCGGGGGGTCCTATTAATGAAAAACTGTTTTTT